This T cell receptor beta chain comes out of a study of T cell repertoires in cytomegalovirus infection. TCRdb ran MiXCR on the reads and lists one entry per CDR3 protein. The repertoire has approximately 500,000 distinct CDR3 sequences, about 10% of them found once; the top ten carry 10% to 13%. This clonotype was seen at least ten times. CDR3 size: 13 residues. Germline values: CDR1 SGHNT, CDR2 YYREEE (reference sequence). Trimming shortened V by 3 bases and J by 8 bases, and 14 bases separated the two germline ends. The rearrangement joins TRBV5-4 to TRBJ1-2; D is undetermined. The receptor's source is a human donor in good health (CMV status not recorded). Some clones in this sample may be carry-over from other donors' samples. The sample taken for sequencing was PBMCs. For the CDR3, the DNA is TGTGCCAGCAGCTCAAAAAACGTGGAAGGCTACACCTTC. As protein: CASSSKNVEGYTF.